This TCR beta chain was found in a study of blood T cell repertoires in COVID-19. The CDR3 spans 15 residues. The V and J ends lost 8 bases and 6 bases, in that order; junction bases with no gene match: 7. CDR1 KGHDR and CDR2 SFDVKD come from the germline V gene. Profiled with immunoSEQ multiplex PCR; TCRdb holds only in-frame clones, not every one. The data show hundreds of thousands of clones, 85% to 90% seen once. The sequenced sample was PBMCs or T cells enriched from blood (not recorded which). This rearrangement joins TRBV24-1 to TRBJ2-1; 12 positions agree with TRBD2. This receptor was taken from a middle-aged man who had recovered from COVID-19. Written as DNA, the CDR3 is TGTGCCACCACCAGGACTAGCGGGAAGTCCAATGAGCAGTTCTTC. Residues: CATTRTSGKSNEQFF.